Each of the 6 T cell receptor beta chains below was sequenced from the same sample in a study of identical twins. Using its own MiXCR run on the 5' RACE reads, TCRdb lists one record per CDR3 protein. The sample comprises some 1,600,000 distinct CDR3 sequences, 32% of which are singletons, and less than 0.35% rests with the top ten. Sequencing input: cord blood. The receptor set was obtained from a newborn girl in good health.

In this sample, this clonotype turned up a few times. The chain combines TRBV28 with TRBJ2-1; 7 bases are a match to TRBD2. This CDR3 contains 16 residues. Unmatched junction bases numbered 14, after V lost 6 bases and J lost 6 bases. Germline CDR1 and CDR2: MDHEN and SYDVKM. CDR3 loop: CASSSVGLAAGNEQFF. CDR3 sequence (DNA): TGTGCCAGCAGCTCCGTCGGCCTAGCGGCCGGCAATGAGCAGTTCTTC.

This clonotype was picked up a small number of times. The genes are TRBV5-1 and TRBJ2-7; TRBD1 aligns across 9 bases. From germline, CDR1 is SGHRS and CDR2 YFSETQ. After removal of 5 bases from V and 2 bases from J, the junction contained 5 bases not matched to a gene. The CDR3 extends over 14 amino acids. This CDR3 is CASRYRQGAYEQYF. DNA for the CDR3: TGCGCCAGCAGATATCGACAGGGGGCCTACGAGCAGTACTTC.

The J gene is TRBJ2-1, the V gene TRBV20-1; 7 bases match TRBD2. Germline V CDR1 and CDR2: DFQATT, SNEGSKA (reference sequence). The CDR3 length is 15 residues. The V and J ends lost 6 bases and 0 bases, in that order; junction bases with no gene match: 8. The CDR3 loop is CSAQAWTSSYNEQFF. In DNA, the CDR3 is TGCAGTGCGCAAGCTTGGACTAGCTCCTACAATGAGCAGTTCTTC.

The genes are TRBV4-2 and TRBJ2-3, with 10 positions matching TRBD2. The germline gives CDR1 LGHNA, CDR2 YNFKEQ. This CDR3 comprises 18 residues. Trimming cost V 0 bases and J 2 bases; bases outside gene matches: 8. The chain's CDR3 is CASSQDLTSGHITDTQYF. CDR3 in DNA: TGTGCCAGCAGCCAAGATTTGACTAGCGGGCACATCACAGATACGCAGTATTTT.

The chain combines TRBV3-1 with TRBJ1-5; D call uncertain. This CDR3 is 16 amino acids long. CDR1 LGHDT and CDR2 YNNKEL come from the germline V gene (reference sequence). The V gene lost 1 base and the J gene lost 4 bases, with 14 bases spanning the gap. CDR3 in DNA: TGTGCCAGCAGCCAAGGGCGGGGTTTGGGGAATCAGCCCCAGCATTTT. Its translation is CASSQGRGLGNQPQHF.

Remarks on this clonotype: Relative to the germline gene, one junction end is altered; a read error may explain this. The CDR3 sequence: CASSDGTAHF. In DNA, the CDR3 is TGTGCCAGCAGTGATGGGACAGCCCACTTT. The rearrangement links TRBV2 to TRBJ1-1, with 7 bases that match TRBD1. The CDR3 has 10 amino acids. Germline CDR1 is SNHLY and CDR2 is FYNNEI.